This is a list of T cell receptor beta chains from one sample in a study of blood T cell repertoires in COVID-19. Assay used: immunoSEQ multiplex PCR; TCRdb lists only in-frame clones, some missing. This sample has under 150,000 clones, with roughly 88% found just once. The sample consisted of peripheral blood. The receptor source for this set is a man over 45 with acute or convalescent COVID-19. Each CDR3 is given with its conserved first and last residue. Fields, in order: V gene, J gene, clone size, D gene, CDR3 protein, CDR3 DNA. The D gene is left open where the match is weak. Clone size is not always given. Where it is, it says once, few, many or a class for expanded clones.

TRBV7-2	TRBJ2-5	-	-	CASSLVGQPQETQYF	TGTGCCAGCAGCTTAGTAGGACAGCCCCAAGAGACCCAGTACTTC
TRBV24-1	TRBJ1-5	-	-	CATSAGGNQPQHF	TGTGCCACCTCGGCAGGTGGCAATCAGCCCCAGCATTTT
TRBV24-1	TRBJ2-1	-	TRBD1	CATSDPRQGAGEQFF	TGTGCCACCAGTGACCCTAGACAGGGGGCGGGTGAGCAGTTCTTC
TRBV6-5	TRBJ1-2	-	-	CASTRDSNYGYTF	TGTGCCAGCACCAGGGACTCTAACTATGGCTACACCTTC
TRBV19	TRBJ1-1	-	-	CASSIDRWSGKAFF	TGTGCCAGTAGTATAGATCGTTGGTCGGGGAAAGCTTTCTTT
TRBV2	TRBJ2-1	-	TRBD2	CASRLQREVYNEQFF	TGTGCCAGCAGGCTCCAGCGGGAGGTCTACAATGAGCAGTTCTTC
TRBV6-5	TRBJ2-7	-	TRBD2	CASSYKGTIYEQYF	TGTGCCAGCAGTTACAAAGGGACTATCTACGAGCAGTACTTC
TRBV5-4	TRBJ1-2	-	TRBD1	CASSVTGDYGYTF	TGTGCCAGCAGCGTAACAGGGGACTATGGCTACACCTTC
TRBV24-1	TRBJ2-5	-	TRBD2	CATSDWTSGNQETQYF	TGTGCCACCAGTGATTGGACTAGCGGGAACCAAGAGACCCAGTACTTC
TRBV19	TRBJ2-2	-	TRBD2	CASSNAGLDTGELFF	TGTGCCAGTAGTAACGCGGGACTAGACACCGGGGAGCTGTTTTTT
TRBV12-5	TRBJ2-3	-	-	CASSPGGDTQYF	TGTGCTAGCTCGCCCGGGGGTGATACGCAGTATTTT
TRBV5-4	TRBJ1-1	once	-	CASSRFGGSGNTEAFF	TGTGCCAGCAGTCGTTTCGGGGGAAGCGGGAACACTGAAGCTTTCTTT
TRBV3-1/TRBV3-2	TRBJ1-1	-	TRBD1	CASSHSDRVGTEAFF	TGTGCCAGCAGCCATTCGGACAGGGTGGGCACTGAAGCTTTCTTT
TRBV25-1	TRBJ2-2	-	TRBD2	CASSVGLGTGELFF	TGTGCCAGCAGTGTGGGACTAGGGACCGGGGAGCTGTTTTTT
TRBV7-8	TRBJ2-7	-	TRBD2	CASSLAGTSTYEQYF	TGTGCCAGCAGCTTAGCCGGGACTAGTACCTACGAGCAGTACTTC
TRBV29-1	TRBJ1-1	-	-	CSVEVSGAQNTEAFF	TGCAGCGTTGAAGTGTCAGGGGCGCAGAACACTGAAGCTTTCTTT
TRBV6-2/TRBV6-3	TRBJ1-1	-	-	CASSYGGSTEAFF	TGTGCCAGCAGTTACGGGGGGAGCACTGAAGCTTTCTTT
TRBV19	TRBJ1-3	once	-	CASSPRNGNTIYF	TGTGCCAGTAGCCCCCGTAATGGAAACACCATATATTTT
TRBV11-2	TRBJ1-1	-	-	CASSLVWGQMNTEAFF	TGTGCCAGCAGCTTAGTTTGGGGCCAGATGAACACTGAAGCTTTCTTT
TRBV2	TRBJ2-5	-	-	CASKQDTETQYF	TGTGCCAGTAAACAGGATACGGAGACCCAGTACTTC
TRBV19	TRBJ1-2	-	-	CASRDLGPLTF	TGTGCCAGTAGAGATTTGGGGCCGCTCACCTTC
TRBV25-1	TRBJ1-5	few	-	CASSEYRSGGPQHF	TGTGCCAGCAGTGAATATAGATCCGGAGGGCCCCAGCATTTT
TRBV12-5	TRBJ2-2	-	-	CASGPTRNTGELFF	TGTGCTAGTGGCCCGACAAGGAACACCGGGGAGCTGTTTTTT
TRBV29-1	TRBJ1-3	few	-	CSAEPGTGNTIYF	TGCAGCGCCGAACCAGGGACTGGAAACACCATATATTTT
TRBV5-5	TRBJ1-1	-	-	CASSLWGGNTEAFF	TGTGCCAGCAGCTTGTGGGGCGGAAACACTGAAGCTTTCTTT
TRBV13	TRBJ1-1	-	TRBD1	CASSGNRGEAEAFF	TGTGCCAGCAGCGGAAACAGGGGGGAGGCTGAAGCTTTCTTT
TRBV6-2/TRBV6-3	TRBJ2-7	-	TRBD2	CASSPSGRSSYEQYF	TGTGCCAGCAGTCCAAGCGGGAGGAGCTCCTACGAGCAGTACTTC
TRBV13	TRBJ2-7	-	-	CASSLGRATYEQYF	TGTGCCAGCAGCTTAGGCAGGGCGACCTACGAGCAGTACTTC
TRBV14	TRBJ1-2	once	TRBD1	CASSAIWTGNDGYTF	TGTGCCAGCAGCGCCATTTGGACAGGGAACGATGGCTACACCTTC
TRBV11-3	TRBJ2-1	-	TRBD2	CASSLVISGSTDEQFF	TGTGCCAGCAGCTTAGTTATTAGCGGGAGTACCGATGAGCAGTTCTTC
TRBV11-2	TRBJ2-5	-	-	CASSTPLAGMRETQYF	TGTGCCAGCAGCACCCCCCTCGCCGGAATGAGGGAGACCCAGTACTTC
TRBV29-1	TRBJ2-5	-	-	CSVAYPETQYF	TGCAGCGTTGCCTATCCCGAGACCCAGTACTTC
TRBV6-5	TRBJ1-1	-	-	CASSYSGGTEAFF	TGTGCCAGCAGTTATTCGGGGGGCACTGAAGCTTTCTTT
TRBV5-6	TRBJ1-2	-	-	CASSAPGSPYGYTF	TGTGCCAGCAGCGCCCCCGGGAGCCCCTATGGCTACACCTTC
TRBV6-5	TRBJ2-7	-	TRBD1	CASSSPDRGSYEQYF	TGTGCCAGCAGTTCCCCGGACAGGGGATCCTACGAGCAGTACTTC
TRBV5-5	TRBJ1-6	-	-	CASSLAAGNNSPLHF	TGTGCCAGCAGCTTGGCGGCGGGCAATAATTCACCCCTCCACTTT
TRBV30	TRBJ1-1	-	-	CAWSRSSEAFF	TGTGCCTGGAGTCGGTCAAGCGAAGCTTTCTTT
TRBV6-5	TRBJ1-2	-	-	CASSSLGGRITYGYTF	TGTGCCAGCAGTTCCCTCGGGGGACGGATAACCTATGGCTACACCTTC
TRBV30	TRBJ1-1	-	-	CAWSAEVGYEAFF	TGTGCCTGGAGTGCCGAGGTTGGGTATGAAGCTTTCTTT
TRBV25-1	TRBJ2-7	-	TRBD2	CASSDSGSSYEQYF	TGTGCCAGCAGTGATAGCGGGAGCTCCTACGAGCAGTACTTC
TRBV14	TRBJ2-1	-	-	CASSRVSGSSYNEQFF	TGTGCCAGCAGTCGCGTCAGCGGTAGCTCCTACAATGAGCAGTTCTTC
TRBV9	TRBJ2-7	-	TRBD2	CASSVGGTSTYEQYF	TGTGCCAGCAGCGTAGGGGGGACTAGTACCTACGAGCAGTACTTC
TRBV15	TRBJ2-7	-	-	CATSRDGYSYEQYF	TGTGCCACCAGCAGAGATGGATACAGTTACGAGCAGTACTTC
TRBV4-1	TRBJ1-3	once	-	CASSQDVRGNSGNTIYF	TGCGCCAGCAGCCAAGATGTCAGAGGCAACTCTGGAAACACCATATATTTT
TRBV2	TRBJ2-1	-	TRBD2	CASSEGGLAKNEQFF	TGTGCCAGCAGTGAGGGGGGACTAGCGAAGAATGAGCAGTTCTTC
TRBV10-3	TRBJ2-7	-	-	CAISETSNEQYF	TGTGCCATCAGTGAGACTAGCAACGAGCAGTACTTC
TRBV11-1	TRBJ2-1	-	TRBD1	CASSSQGFSSYNEQFF	TGTGCCAGCAGCTCACAGGGGTTTAGCTCCTACAATGAGCAGTTCTTC